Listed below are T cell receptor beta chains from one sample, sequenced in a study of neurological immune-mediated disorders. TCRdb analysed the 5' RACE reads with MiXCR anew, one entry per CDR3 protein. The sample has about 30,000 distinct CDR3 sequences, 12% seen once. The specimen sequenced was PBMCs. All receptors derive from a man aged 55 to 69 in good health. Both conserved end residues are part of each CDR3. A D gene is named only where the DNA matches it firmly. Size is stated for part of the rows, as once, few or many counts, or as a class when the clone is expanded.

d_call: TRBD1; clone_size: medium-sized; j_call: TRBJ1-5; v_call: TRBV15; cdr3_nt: TGTGCCACCAGTCGCCAACCAGGGGGCGATCAGCCCCAGCATTTT; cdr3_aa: CATSRQPGGDQPQHF
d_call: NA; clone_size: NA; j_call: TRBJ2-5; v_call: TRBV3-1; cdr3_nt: TGTGCCAGCAGCCATTTGGGGCCGGGTGAAGAGACCCAGTACTTC; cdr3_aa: CASSHLGPGEETQYF
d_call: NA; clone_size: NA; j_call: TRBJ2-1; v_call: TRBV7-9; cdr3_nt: NA; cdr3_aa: CASSFYICSASSSGRINEQFF
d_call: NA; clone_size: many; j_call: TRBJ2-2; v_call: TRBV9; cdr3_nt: TGTGCCAGCAGCCCCGCGGGAGAGGGGGACGGGGAGCTGTTTTTT; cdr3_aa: CASSPAGEGDGELFF
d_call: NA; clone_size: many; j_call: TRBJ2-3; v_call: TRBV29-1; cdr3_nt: TGCAGCGTTGAAGATCGAAGGGTTGCCACAGATACGCAGTATTTT; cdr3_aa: CSVEDRRVATDTQYF
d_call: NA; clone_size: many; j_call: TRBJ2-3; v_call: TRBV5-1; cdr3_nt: TGCGCCAGCAGCTTTACGCGGGGTCCGGATACGCAGTATTTT; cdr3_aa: CASSFTRGPDTQYF
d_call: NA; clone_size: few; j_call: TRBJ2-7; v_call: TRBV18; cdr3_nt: TGTGCCAGCTCACAATACAGGGACGAGGGCTACGAGCAGTACTTC; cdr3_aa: CASSQYRDEGYEQYF
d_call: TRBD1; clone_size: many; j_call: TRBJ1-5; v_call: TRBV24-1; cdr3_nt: TGTGCCGTACAGGGGTGCGATCAGCCCCAGCATTTT; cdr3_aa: CAVQGCDQPQHF
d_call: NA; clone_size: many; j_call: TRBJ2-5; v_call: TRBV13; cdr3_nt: TGTGCCAGCAGCTTAGGCCAATTCTTTGAGACCCAGTACTTC; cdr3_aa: CASSLGQFFETQYF
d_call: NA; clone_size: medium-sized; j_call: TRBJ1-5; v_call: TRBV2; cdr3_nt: TGTGCCAGCAGTGAAGATCTAAATTATCAGCCCCAGCATTTT; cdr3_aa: CASSEDLNYQPQHF
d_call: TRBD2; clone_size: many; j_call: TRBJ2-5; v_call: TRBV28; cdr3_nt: TGTGCCAGCAGTTTAGCGGGAGAAGGGCAAGAGACCCAGTACTTC; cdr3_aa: CASSLAGEGQETQYF
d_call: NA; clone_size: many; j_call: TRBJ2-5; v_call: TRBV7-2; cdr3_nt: TGTGCCAGCAGCTTATCGGTCGGCCAAGAGACCCAGTACTTC; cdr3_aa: CASSLSVGQETQYF
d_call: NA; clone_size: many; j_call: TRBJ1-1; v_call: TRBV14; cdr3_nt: TGTGCCAGCAGCCAAGATGGGGCCATGAACACTGAAGCTTTCTTT; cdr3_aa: CASSQDGAMNTEAFF